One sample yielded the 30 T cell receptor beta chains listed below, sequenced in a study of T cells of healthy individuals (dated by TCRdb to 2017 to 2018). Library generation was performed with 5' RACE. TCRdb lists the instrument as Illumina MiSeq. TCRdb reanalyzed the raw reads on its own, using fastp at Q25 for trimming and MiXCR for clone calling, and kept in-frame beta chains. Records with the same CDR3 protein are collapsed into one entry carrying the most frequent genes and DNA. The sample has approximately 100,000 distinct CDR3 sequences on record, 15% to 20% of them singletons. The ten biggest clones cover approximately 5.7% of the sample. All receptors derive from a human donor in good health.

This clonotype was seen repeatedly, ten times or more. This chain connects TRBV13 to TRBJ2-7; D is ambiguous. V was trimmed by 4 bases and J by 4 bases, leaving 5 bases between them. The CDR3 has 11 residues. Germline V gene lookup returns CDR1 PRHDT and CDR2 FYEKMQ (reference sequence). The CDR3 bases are TGTGCCAGCAGCTCGAAATACGAGCAGTACTTC. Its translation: CASSSKYEQYF. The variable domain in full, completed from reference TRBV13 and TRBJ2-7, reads AAGVIQSPRHLIKEKRETATLKCYPIPRHDTVYWYQQGPGQDPQFLISFYEKMQSDKGSIPDRFSAQQFSDYHSELNMSSLELGDSALYFCASSSKYEQYFGPGTRLTVT.

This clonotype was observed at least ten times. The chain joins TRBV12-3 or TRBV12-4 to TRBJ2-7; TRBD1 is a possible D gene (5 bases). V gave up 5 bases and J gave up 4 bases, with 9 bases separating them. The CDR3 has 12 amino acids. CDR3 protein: CASSTGHYEQYF. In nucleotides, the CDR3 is TGTGCCAGCAGTACAGGACATTACGAGCAGTACTTC.

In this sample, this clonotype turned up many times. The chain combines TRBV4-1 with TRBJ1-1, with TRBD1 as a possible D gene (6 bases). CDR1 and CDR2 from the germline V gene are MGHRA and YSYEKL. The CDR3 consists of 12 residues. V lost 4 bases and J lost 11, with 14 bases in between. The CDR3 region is CASSPGHLEAFF. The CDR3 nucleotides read TGCGCCAGCAGCCCGGGACATCTGGAGGCTTTCTTT.

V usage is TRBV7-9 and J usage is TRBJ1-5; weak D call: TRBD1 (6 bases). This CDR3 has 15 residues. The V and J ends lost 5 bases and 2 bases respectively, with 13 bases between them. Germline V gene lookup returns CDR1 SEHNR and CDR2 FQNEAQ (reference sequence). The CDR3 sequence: CASSRGATGNQPQHF. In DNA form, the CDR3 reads TGTGCCAGCAGCCGGGGGGCTACTGGCAATCAGCCCCAGCATTTT.

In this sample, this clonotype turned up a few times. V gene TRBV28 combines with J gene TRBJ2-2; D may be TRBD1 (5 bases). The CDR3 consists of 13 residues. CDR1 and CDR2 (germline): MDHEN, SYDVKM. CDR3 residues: CGSRQTNTGELFF. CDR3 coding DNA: TGTGGAAGTAGACAGACCAACACCGGGGAGCTGTTTTTT.

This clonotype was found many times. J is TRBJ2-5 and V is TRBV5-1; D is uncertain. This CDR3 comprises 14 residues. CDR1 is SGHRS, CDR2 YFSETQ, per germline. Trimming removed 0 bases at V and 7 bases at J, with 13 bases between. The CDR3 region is CASSLGDNWGTQYF. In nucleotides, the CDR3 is TGCGCCAGCAGCTTGGGAGACAACTGGGGGACCCAGTACTTC. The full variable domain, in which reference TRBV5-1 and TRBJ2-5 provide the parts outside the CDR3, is KAGVTQTPRYLIKTRGQQVTLSCSPISGHRSVSWYQQTPGQGLQFLFEYFSETQRNKGNFPGRFSGRQFSNSRSEMNVSTLELGDSALYLCASSLGDNWGTQYFGPGTRLLVL.

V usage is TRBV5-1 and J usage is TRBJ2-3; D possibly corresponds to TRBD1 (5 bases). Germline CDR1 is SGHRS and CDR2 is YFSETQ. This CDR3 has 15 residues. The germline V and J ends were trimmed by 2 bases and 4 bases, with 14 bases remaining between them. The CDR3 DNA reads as TGCGCCAGCAGCTTCGGGTCAGGGTCCTCAGATACGCAGTATTTT. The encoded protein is CASSFGSGSSDTQYF.

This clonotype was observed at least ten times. The CDR3 protein is CASRESSYNEQFF. The CDR3 DNA reads as TGTGCCAGTAGGGAAAGCTCCTACAATGAGCAGTTCTTC. This sequence joins TRBV19 and TRBJ2-1; D is uncertain. The CDR3 loop spans 13 amino acids. Germline CDR1 is LNHDA and CDR2 is SQIVND (reference sequence). Trimming stripped 6 bases from V and 0 bases from J, with 6 bases between.

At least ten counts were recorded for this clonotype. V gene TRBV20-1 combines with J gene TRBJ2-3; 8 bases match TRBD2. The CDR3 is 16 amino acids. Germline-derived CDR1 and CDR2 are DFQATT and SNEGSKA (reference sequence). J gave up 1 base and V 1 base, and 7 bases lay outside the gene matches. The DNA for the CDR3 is TGCAGTGCTAGAGGGGGATTTAGCGGGGGCACAGATACGCAGTATTTT. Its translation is CSARGGFSGGTDTQYF.

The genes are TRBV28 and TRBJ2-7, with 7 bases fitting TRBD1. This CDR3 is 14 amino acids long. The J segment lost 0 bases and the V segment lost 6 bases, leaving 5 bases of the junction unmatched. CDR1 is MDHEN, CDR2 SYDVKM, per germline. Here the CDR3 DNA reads TGTGCCAGCAGGGGGACAGCGCACTCCTACGAGCAGTACTTC. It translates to CASRGTAHSYEQYF.

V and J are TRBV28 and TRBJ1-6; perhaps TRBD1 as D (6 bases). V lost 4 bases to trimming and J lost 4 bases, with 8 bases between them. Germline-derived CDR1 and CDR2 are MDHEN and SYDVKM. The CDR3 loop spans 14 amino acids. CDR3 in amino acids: CASSYGQYNSPLHF. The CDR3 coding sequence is TGTGCCAGCAGTTATGGACAGTATAATTCACCCCTCCACTTT. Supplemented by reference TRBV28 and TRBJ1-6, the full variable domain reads DVKVTQSSRYLVKRTGEKVFLECVQDMDHENMFWYRQDPGLGLRLIYFSYDVKMKEKGDIPEGYSVSREKKERFSLILESASTNQTSMYLCASSYGQYNSPLHFGNGTRLTVT.

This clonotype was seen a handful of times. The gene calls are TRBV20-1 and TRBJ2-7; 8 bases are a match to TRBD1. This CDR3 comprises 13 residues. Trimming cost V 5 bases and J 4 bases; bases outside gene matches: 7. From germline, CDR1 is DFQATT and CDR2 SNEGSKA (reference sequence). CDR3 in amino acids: CSACQGAGYEQYF. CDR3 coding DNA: TGCAGTGCTTGCCAGGGGGCTGGTTACGAGCAGTACTTC.

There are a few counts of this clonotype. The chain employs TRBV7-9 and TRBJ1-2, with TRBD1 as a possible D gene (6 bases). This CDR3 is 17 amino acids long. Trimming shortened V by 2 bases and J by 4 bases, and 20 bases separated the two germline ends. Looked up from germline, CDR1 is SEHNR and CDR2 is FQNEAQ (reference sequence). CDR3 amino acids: CASSLFGGRDRGYGYTF. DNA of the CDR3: TGTGCCAGCAGCTTATTCGGGGGGCGCGACAGAGGCTATGGCTACACCTTC.

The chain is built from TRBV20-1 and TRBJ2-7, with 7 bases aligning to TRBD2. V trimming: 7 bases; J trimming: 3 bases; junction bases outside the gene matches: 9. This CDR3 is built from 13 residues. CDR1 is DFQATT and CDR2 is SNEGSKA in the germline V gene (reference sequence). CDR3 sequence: CSVEGGAFYEQYF. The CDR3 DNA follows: TGCAGTGTCGAGGGAGGGGCATTCTACGAGCAGTACTTC.

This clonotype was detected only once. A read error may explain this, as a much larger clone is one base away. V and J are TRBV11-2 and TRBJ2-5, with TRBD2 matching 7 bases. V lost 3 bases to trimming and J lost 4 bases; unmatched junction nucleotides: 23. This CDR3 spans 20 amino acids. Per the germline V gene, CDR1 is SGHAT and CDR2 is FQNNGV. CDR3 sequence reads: CASSFHRFLAEGPHLETQYF. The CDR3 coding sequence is TGTGCCAGCAGCTTCCACCGATTCCTAGCGGAGGGACCCCACCTAGAGACCCAGTACTTC.

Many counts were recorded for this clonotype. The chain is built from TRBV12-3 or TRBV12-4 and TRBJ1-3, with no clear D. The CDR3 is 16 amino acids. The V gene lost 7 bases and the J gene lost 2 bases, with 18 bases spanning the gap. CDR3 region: CASIAGGGLTGNTIYF. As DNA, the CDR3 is TGTGCCAGCATAGCAGGCGGTGGGTTAACTGGAAACACCATATATTTT.

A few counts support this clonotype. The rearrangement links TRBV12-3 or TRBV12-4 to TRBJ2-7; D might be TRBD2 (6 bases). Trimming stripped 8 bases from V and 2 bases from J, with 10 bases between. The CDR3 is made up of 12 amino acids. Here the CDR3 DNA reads TGTGCCAGCTCGGGGGTTCCCTACGAGCAGTACTTC. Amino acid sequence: CASSGVPYEQYF.

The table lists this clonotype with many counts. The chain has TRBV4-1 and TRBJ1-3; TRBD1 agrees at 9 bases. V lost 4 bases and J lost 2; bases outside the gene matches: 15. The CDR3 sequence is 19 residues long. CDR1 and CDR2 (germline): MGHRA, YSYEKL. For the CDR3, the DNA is TGCGCCAGCAGCCTCACCCCGGGACAGGGAGTAGGAACTGGAAACACCATATATTTT. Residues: CASSLTPGQGVGTGNTIYF.

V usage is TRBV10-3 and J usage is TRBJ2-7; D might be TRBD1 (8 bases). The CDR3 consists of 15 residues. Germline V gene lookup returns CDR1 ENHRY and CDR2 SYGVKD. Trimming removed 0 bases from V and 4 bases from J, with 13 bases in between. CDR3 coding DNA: TGTGCCATCAGTGAGTCCGCACAGGGGGGGTACGAGCAGTACTTC. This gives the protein CAISESAQGGYEQYF.

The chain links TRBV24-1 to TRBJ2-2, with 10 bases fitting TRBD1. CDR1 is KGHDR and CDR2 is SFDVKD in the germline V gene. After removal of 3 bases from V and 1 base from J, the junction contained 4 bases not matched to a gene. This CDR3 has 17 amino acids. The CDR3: CATSDPRTGGNTGELFF. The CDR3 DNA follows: TGTGCCACCAGTGATCCGCGGACAGGGGGGAACACCGGGGAGCTGTTTTTT.

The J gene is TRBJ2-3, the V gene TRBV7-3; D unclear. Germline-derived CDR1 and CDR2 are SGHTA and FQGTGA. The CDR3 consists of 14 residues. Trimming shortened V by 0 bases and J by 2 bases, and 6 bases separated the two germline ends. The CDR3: CASSLTGNTDTQYF. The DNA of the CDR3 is TGTGCCAGCAGCTTAACCGGAAACACAGATACGCAGTATTTT.

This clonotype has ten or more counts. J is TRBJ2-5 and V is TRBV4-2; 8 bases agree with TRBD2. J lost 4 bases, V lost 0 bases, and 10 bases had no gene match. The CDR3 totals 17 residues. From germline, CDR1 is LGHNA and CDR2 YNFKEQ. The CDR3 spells CASSQEGDGAGVETQYF. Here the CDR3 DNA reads TGTGCCAGCAGCCAAGAGGGGGATGGAGCGGGAGTAGAGACCCAGTACTTC.

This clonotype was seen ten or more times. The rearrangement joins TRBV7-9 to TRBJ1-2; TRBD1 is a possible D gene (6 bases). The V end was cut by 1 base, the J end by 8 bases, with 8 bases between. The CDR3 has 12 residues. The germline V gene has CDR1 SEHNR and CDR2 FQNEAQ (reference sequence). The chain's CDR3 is CASSLGTGGYTF. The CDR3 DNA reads TGTGCCAGCAGCTTAGGCACAGGGGGCTACACCTTC.

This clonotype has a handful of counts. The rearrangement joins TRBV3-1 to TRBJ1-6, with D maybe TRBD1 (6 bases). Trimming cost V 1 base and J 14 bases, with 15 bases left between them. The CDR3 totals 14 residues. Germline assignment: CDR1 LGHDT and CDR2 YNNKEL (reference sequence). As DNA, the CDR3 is TGTGCCAGCAGCCAAGCTGCAGGCCAGGGGTCCCTCCACTTT. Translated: CASSQAAGQGSLHF.

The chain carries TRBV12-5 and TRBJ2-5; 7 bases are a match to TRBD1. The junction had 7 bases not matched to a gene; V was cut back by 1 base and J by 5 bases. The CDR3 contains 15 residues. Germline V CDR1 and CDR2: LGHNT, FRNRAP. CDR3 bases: TGTGCTAGTGGTTTGGGCACGACAGGGTTGGAGACCCAGTACTTC. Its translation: CASGLGTTGLETQYF.

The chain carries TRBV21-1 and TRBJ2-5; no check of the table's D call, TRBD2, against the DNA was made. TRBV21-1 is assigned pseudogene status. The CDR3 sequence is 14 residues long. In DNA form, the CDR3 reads TGTGCCAGCAGCAAGGGAGTGGGGTGGGAGACCCAGTACTTC. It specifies CASSKGVGWETQYF.

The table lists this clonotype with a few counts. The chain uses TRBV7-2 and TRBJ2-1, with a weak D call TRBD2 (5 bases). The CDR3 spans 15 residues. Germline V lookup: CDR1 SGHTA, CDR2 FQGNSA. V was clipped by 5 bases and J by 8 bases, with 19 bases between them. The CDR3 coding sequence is TGTGCCAGCAGCCCTCGCGGGTTTCGGTCAGATGAGCAGTTCTTC. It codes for CASSPRGFRSDEQFF.

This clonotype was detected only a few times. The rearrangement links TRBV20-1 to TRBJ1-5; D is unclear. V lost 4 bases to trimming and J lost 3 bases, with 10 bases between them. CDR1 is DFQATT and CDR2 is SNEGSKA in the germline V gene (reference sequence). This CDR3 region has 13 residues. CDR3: CSATETLNQPQHF. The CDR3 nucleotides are TGCAGTGCTACAGAAACCCTCAATCAGCCCCAGCATTTT.

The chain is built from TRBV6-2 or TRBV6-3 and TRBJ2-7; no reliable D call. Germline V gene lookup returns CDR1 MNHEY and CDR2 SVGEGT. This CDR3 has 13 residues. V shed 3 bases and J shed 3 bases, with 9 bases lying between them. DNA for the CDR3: TGTGCCAGCAGTTATGGAGCGATCTACGAGCAGTACTTC. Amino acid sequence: CASSYGAIYEQYF.

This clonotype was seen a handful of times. CDR3 in amino acids: CASSVAGGNTGELFF. CDR3 coding DNA: TGTGCCAGCAGCGTAGCGGGAGGGAACACCGGGGAGCTGTTTTTT. The chain recombines TRBV9 with TRBJ2-2; 7 nucleotides agree with TRBD2. V shed 0 bases and J 1 base; nucleotides not matched to a gene: 0. Germline V lookup: CDR1 SGDLS, CDR2 YYNGEE. This CDR3 contains 15 residues.